The rows below give T cell receptor beta chains drawn from one sample of a study of early T cells in non-severe SARS-CoV-2 infection. TCRdb itself ran the 5' RACE reads through MiXCR, one entry per CDR3 protein. Of roughly 83,000 distinct CDR3 sequences listed, 12% are singletons. Sequencing was performed on whole blood, taken at baseline. These receptors were collected from an adult who was a healthcare worker with PCR-confirmed SARS-CoV-2 infection or an uninfected control (not recorded which). Each CDR3 is given with its conserved first and last residue. The D gene is left open where the match is weak. The size field is filled for only some rows; it gives once, few, many or a size class.

V gene	D gene	J gene	clone size	CDR3 DNA	CDR3 protein
TRBV5-6	.	TRBJ1-1	few	TGTGCCAGCAGCCTTGGACGGCAGAACACTGAAGCTTTCTTT	CASSLGRQNTEAFF
TRBV24-1	.	TRBJ1-1	few	TGTGCCACCAGTGGCCCACCTCCTAGGCCTGAAGCTTTCTTT	CATSGPPPRPEAFF
TRBV2	.	TRBJ1-5	.	TGTGCCAGCAGCCCGACGGATAATCAGCCCCAGCATTTT	CASSPTDNQPQHF
TRBV5-4	TRBD2	TRBJ2-3	once	TGTGCCAGCAGCGCACCCTCACCTGGGCCTAGCGGGGGAACAGATACGCAGTATTTT	CASSAPSPGPSGGTDTQYF
TRBV11-3	.	TRBJ2-3	.	TGTGCCAGCAGCTTCAGAGCGGACTCTAGCACAGATACGCAGTATTTT	CASSFRADSSTDTQYF
TRBV18	.	TRBJ2-3	.	TGTGCCAGCTCACCAATGCGAGATAGCACAGATACGCAGTATTTT	CASSPMRDSTDTQYF
TRBV5-1	.	TRBJ2-4	once	TGCGCCAGCAGACCGACAGCCAAAAACATTCAGTACTTC	CASRPTAKNIQYF
TRBV11-2	.	TRBJ2-7	few	TGTGCCAGCAGCCGGGGGAGTTGGTACGAGCAGTACTTC	CASSRGSWYEQYF
TRBV5-8	.	TRBJ1-3	.	TGTGCCAGCAGGGGTAGAGGTAAAAGCTCTGGAAACACCATATATTTT	CASRGRGKSSGNTIYF
TRBV5-1	TRBD2	TRBJ2-7	few	TGCGCCAGCAGCTTGTCCCTAGCGGGAGGCGAGCAGTACTTC	CASSLSLAGGEQYF
TRBV27	.	TRBJ2-1	.	TGTGCCAGCAGTTTGGGGGGAACGGACAATGAGCAGTTCTTC	CASSLGGTDNEQFF
TRBV9	TRBD2	TRBJ2-5	.	TGTGTCAGCAGCGTAGCAAGCGGGAGCCTTTCAGAGACCCAGTACTTC	CVSSVASGSLSETQYF
TRBV13	TRBD1	TRBJ1-2	few	TGTGCCAGCAGCGGACAGGGCGGTTTTCACTATGGCTACACCTTC	CASSGQGGFHYGYTF
TRBV20-1	.	TRBJ1-5	.	TGCAGTGCTAGACAGGGGACTAGCAATCAGCCCCAGCATTTT	CSARQGTSNQPQHF
TRBV7-6	TRBD2	TRBJ2-3	.	TGTGCCAGCAGCGTTCCTAGCGGGAGGGCCGCGTGGGCAGATACGCAGTATTTT	CASSVPSGRAAWADTQYF
TRBV29-1	.	TRBJ2-3	.	TGCAGCGTTGAAGAGGGATCTCGTGGGTATTTT	CSVEEGSRGYF
TRBV20-1	.	TRBJ1-2	.	TGCAGTGCTAGTATCTCGGAATTCTATGGCTACACCTTC	CSASISEFYGYTF
TRBV5-4	.	TRBJ2-7	.	TGTGCCAGCAGCCCTGGACACAGAACCTACGAGCAGTACTTC	CASSPGHRTYEQYF
TRBV10-2	.	TRBJ2-5	.	TGCGCCAGCAGTGAGTCGAGGGAGACCCAGTACTTC	CASSESRETQYF
TRBV6-5	.	TRBJ1-1	.	TGTGCCAGCAGTGCCGCCGGGACAACGAACACTGAAGCTTTCTTT	CASSAAGTTNTEAFF
TRBV20-1	TRBD2	TRBJ2-5	.	TGCAGTGCTAGGGCGGGGGGCCTAGAGACCCAGTACTTC	CSARAGGLETQYF
TRBV29-1	.	TRBJ2-1	.	TGCAGCGTTGGGACATCGACCTACAATGAGCAGTTCTTC	CSVGTSTYNEQFF
TRBV6-2/TRBV6-3	.	TRBJ2-1	.	TGTGCCAGCAGTTACTCTCTCGAATCGAGATACAATGAGCAGTTCTTC	CASSYSLESRYNEQFF
TRBV12-3/TRBV12-4	.	TRBJ1-6	many	TGTGCCAGCAGCCCTGGGTCCGTGGGGGGCTCCTATAATTCACCCCTCCACTTT	CASSPGSVGGSYNSPLHF
TRBV29-1	.	TRBJ2-5	.	TGCAGCGTAGCCTTCGAGGGAGAGACCCAGTACTTC	CSVAFEGETQYF
TRBV11-2	.	TRBJ2-2	few	TGTGCCAGCAGCTTAAAACGGGTTTACACCGGGGAGCTGTTTTTT	CASSLKRVYTGELFF
TRBV4-1	.	TRBJ1-5	.	TGCGCCAGCAGCCAAGTCGGGGCGGGGGAGCCCCAGCATTTT	CASSQVGAGEPQHF
TRBV29-1	.	TRBJ1-1	few	TGCAGCGTTGAAGGGGGGTTGCCGAACACTGAAGCTTTCTTT	CSVEGGLPNTEAFF
TRBV6-1	.	TRBJ1-2	many	TGTGCCAGCAGTGAAGGGTATGGCTACACCTTC	CASSEGYGYTF
TRBV21-1	.	TRBJ2-7	.	TGTGCCAGCGGGGGACAGGGGGCTCGGGAGCAGTACTTC	CASGGQGAREQYF
TRBV2	.	TRBJ2-2	many	TGTGCCAGCAGTGAAGAACAGGGTGGAATCACCGGGGAGCTGTTTTTT	CASSEEQGGITGELFF
TRBV29-1	TRBD1	TRBJ1-6	few	TGCAGCGTTGGACAGGGGGCAAATTCACCCCTCCACTTT	CSVGQGANSPLHF
TRBV10-2	.	TRBJ2-2	many	TGCGCCAGCAGTTCCCTTGGCGGCGCGAACACCGGGGAGCTGTTTTTT	CASSSLGGANTGELFF